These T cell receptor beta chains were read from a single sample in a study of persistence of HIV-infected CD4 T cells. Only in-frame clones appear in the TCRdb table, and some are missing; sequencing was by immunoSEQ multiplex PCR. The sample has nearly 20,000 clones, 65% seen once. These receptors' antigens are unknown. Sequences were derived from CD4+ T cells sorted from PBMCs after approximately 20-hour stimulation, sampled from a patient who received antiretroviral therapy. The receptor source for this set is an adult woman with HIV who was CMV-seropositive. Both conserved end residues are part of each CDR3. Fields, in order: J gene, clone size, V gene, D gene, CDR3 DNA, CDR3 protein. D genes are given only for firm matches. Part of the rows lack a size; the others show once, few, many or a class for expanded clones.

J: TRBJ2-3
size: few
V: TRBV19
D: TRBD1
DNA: TGTGCCAGTAGTCGGGACAGGGGCTCGAAAGATACGCAGTATTTT
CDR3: CASSRDRGSKDTQYF

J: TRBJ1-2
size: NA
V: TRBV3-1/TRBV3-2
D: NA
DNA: TGTGCCAGCAGCCAAATGGGTTATGGCTACACCTTC
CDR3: CASSQMGYGYTF

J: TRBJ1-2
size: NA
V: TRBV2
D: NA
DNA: TGTGCCACAGCCCGGGGACCTAACTATGGCTACACCTTC
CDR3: CATARGPNYGYTF

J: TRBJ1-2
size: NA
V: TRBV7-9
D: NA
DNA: TGTGCCAGCAGCCCCTCGTGGAAGGAGTATGGCTACACCTTC
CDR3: CASSPSWKEYGYTF

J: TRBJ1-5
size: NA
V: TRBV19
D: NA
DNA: TGTGCCAGTAGTATGTCCGGCCCCCAGCATTTT
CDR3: CASSMSGPQHF

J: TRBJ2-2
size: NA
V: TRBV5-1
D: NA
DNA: TGCGCCAGCAGCGGAGGAAGGACAGACCCAAACACCGGGGAGCTGTTTTTT
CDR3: CASSGGRTDPNTGELFF

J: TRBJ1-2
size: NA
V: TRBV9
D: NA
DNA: TGTGCCAGCAGCGTTCAGAGCTATGGCTACACCTTC
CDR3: CASSVQSYGYTF

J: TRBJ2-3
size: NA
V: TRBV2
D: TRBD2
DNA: TGTGCCACCAGCCTCGTCGGGAGGGATACGCAGTATTTT
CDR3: CATSLVGRDTQYF

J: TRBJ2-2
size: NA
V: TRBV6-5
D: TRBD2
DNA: TGTGCCAGCACGGGGGGTTCGGACACCGGGGAGCTGTTTTTT
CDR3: CASTGGSDTGELFF

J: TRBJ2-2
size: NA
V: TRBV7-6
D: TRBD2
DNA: TGTGCCAGCAGCTTAGTGGGACTAGATTCCGGCGGGGAGCTGTTTTTT
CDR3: CASSLVGLDSGGELFF

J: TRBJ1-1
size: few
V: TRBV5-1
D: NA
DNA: TGCGCCAGCAGCATAGGGACCGAAGGCACTGAAGCTTTCTTT
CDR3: CASSIGTEGTEAFF

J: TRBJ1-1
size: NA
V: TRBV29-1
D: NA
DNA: TGCAGCGTGGCCATGAACACTGAAGCTTTCTTT
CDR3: CSVAMNTEAFF

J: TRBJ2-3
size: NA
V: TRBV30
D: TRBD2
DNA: TGTGCCTGGAAACTAGCGGGAGGAGATACGCAGTATTTT
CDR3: CAWKLAGGDTQYF

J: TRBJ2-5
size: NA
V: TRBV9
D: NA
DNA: TGTGCCAGCAGCGTTGGCCCAAACCAAGAGACCCAGTACTTC
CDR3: CASSVGPNQETQYF

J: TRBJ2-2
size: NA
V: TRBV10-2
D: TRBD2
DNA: TGCGCCAGCAGCCACCTCGGGGGGGGGCCAAACACCGGGGAGCTGTTTTTT
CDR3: CASSHLGGGPNTGELFF

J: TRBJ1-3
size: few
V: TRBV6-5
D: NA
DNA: TGTGCCAGCAGTTACTCGAACTCTGGAAACACCATATATTTT
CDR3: CASSYSNSGNTIYF